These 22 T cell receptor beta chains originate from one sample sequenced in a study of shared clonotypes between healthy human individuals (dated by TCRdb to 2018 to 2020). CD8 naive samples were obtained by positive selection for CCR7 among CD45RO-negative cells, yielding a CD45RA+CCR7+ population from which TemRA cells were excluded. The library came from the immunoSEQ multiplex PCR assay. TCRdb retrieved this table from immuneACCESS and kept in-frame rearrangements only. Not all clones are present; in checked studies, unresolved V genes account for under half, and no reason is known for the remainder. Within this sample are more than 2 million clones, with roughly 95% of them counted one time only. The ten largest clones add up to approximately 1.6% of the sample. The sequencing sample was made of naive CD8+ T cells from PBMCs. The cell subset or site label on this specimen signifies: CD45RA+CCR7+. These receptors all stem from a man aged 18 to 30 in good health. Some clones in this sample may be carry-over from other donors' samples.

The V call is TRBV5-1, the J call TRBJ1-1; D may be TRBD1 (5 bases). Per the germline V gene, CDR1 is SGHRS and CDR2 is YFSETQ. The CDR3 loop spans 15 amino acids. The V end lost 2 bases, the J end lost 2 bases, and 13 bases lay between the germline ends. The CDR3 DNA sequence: TGCGCCAGCAGCTTTGTTCGGGGGGAAAACACTGAAGCTTTCTTT. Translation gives CASSFVRGENTEAFF.

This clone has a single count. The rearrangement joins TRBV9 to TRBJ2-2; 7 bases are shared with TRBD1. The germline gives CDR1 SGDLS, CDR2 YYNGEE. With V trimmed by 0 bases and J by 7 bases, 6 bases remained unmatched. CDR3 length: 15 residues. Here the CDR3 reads CASSVVGGLNGELFF. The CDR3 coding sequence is TGTGCCAGCAGCGTAGTAGGGGGCCTCAACGGGGAGCTGTTTTTT.

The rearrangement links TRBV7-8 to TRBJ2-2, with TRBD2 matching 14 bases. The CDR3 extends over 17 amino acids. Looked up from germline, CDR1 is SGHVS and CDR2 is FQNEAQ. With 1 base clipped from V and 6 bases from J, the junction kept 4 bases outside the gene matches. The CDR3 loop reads CASSLGLAGGPAGELFF. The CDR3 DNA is TGTGCCAGCAGCTTAGGACTAGCGGGAGGGCCAGCCGGGGAGCTGTTTTTT. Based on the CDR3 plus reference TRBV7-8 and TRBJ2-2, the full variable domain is GAGVSQSPRYKVAKRGQDVALRCDPISGHVSLFWYQQALGQGPEFLTYFQNEAQLDKSGLPSDRFFAERPEGSVSTLKIQRTQQEDSAVYLCASSLGLAGGPAGELFFGEGSRLTVL.

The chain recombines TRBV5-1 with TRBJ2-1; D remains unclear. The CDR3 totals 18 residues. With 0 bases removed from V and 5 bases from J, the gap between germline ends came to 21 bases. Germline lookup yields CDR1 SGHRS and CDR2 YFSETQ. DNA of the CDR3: TGCGCCAGCAGCTTGGATTCCGTGATTTATTTGACCCACAATGAGCAGTTCTTC. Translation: CASSLDSVIYLTHNEQFF.

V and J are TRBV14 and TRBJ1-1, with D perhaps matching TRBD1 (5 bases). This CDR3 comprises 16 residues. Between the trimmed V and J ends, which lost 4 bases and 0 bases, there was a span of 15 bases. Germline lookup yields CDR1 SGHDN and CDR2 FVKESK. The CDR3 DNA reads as TGTGCCAGCAGCCCCGAACCCGACAGATTGAACACTGAAGCTTTCTTT. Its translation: CASSPEPDRLNTEAFF.

The CDR3 DNA is TGTGCCAGCAGTTTTGTGGTGGATGGATACGAGCAGTACTTC. As protein: CASSFVVDGYEQYF. The chain couples TRBV27 to TRBJ2-7; unclear D gene. The CDR3 contains 14 residues. Per germline, CDR1 MNHEY and CDR2 SMNVEV (reference sequence). Deletions cut 3 bases from V and 4 bases from J, with 13 bases between.

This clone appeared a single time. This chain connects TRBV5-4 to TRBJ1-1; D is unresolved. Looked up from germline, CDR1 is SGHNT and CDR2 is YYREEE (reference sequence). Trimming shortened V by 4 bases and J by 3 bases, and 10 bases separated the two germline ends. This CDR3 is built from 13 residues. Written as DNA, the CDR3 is TGTGCCAGCAGCCCAACCGTGGACACTGAAGCTTTCTTT. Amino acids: CASSPTVDTEAFF. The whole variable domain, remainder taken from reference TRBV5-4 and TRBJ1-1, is ETGVTQSPTHLIKTRGQQVTLRCSSQSGHNTVSWYQQALGQGPQFIFQYYREEENGRGNFPPRFSGLQFPNYSSELNVNALELDDSALYLCASSPTVDTEAFFGQGTRLTVV.

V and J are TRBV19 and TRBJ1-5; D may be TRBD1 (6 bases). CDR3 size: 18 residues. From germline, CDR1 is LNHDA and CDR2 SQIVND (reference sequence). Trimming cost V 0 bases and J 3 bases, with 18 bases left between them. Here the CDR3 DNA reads TGTGCCAGTAGTATAGATCTATCGTCAGGGGTCGCCAATCAGCCCCAGCATTTT. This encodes CASSIDLSSGVANQPQHF. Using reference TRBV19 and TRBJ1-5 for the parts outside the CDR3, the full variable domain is DGGITQSPKYLFRKEGQNVTLSCEQNLNHDAMYWYRQDPGQGLRLIYYSQIVNDFQKGDIAEGYSVSREKKESFPLTVTSAQKNPTAFYLCASSIDLSSGVANQPQHFGDGTRLSIL.

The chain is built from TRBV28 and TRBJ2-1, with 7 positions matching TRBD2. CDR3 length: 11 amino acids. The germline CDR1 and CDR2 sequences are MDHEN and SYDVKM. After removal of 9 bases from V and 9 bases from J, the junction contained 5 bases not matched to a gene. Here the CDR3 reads CASQGGVEQFF. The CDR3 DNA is TGTGCCAGTCAGGGAGGGGTTGAGCAGTTCTTC.

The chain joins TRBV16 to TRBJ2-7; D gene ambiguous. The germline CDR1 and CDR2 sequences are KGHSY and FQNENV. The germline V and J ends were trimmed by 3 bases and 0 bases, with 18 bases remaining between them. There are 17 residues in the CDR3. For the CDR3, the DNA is TGTGCCAGCAGCCACGTGGGATCTCCCCACGGCTCCTACGAGCAGTACTTC. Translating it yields CASSHVGSPHGSYEQYF.

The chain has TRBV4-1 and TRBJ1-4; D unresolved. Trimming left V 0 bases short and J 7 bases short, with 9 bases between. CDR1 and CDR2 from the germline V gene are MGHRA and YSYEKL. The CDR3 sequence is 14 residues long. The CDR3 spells CASSQDRLGEKLFF. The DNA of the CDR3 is TGCGCCAGCAGCCAAGACCGGTTGGGTGAAAAACTGTTTTTT.

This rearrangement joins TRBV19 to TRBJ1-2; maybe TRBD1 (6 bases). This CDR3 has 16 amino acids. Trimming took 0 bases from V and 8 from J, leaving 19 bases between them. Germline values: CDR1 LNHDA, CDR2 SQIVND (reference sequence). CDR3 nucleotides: TGTGCCAGTAGTATAGATGGATGGGGGACAATGGCCGGCTACACCTTC. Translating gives CASSIDGWGTMAGYTF. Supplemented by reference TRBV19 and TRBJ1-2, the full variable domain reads DGGITQSPKYLFRKEGQNVTLSCEQNLNHDAMYWYRQDPGQGLRLIYYSQIVNDFQKGDIAEGYSVSREKKESFPLTVTSAQKNPTAFYLCASSIDGWGTMAGYTFGSGTRLTVV.

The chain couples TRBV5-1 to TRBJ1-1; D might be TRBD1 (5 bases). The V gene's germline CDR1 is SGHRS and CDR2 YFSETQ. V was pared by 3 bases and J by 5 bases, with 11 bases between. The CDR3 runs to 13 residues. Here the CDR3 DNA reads TGCGCCAGCAGCTGGACCGGACAAACTGAAGCTTTCTTT. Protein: CASSWTGQTEAFF.

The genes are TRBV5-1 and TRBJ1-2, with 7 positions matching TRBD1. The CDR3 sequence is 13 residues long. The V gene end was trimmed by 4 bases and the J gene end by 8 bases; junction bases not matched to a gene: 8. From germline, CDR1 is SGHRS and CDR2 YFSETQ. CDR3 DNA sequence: TGCGCCAGCAGCATAGAGACAGGGTGGGGCTACACCTTC. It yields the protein CASSIETGWGYTF.

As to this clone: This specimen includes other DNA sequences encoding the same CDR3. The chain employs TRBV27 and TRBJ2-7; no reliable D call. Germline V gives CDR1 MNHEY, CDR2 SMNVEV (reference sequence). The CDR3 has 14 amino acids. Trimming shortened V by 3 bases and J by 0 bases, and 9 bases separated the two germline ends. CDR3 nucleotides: TGTGCCAGCAGTTTTGGCGGTAGCTCCTACGAGCAGTACTTC. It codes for CASSFGGSSYEQYF.

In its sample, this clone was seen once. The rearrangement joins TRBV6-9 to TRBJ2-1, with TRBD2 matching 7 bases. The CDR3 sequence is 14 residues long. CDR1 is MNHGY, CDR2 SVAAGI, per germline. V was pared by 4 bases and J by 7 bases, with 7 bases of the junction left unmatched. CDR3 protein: CASSSGGEGNEQFF. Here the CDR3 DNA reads TGTGCCAGCAGTTCGGGGGGAGAGGGGAATGAGCAGTTCTTC.

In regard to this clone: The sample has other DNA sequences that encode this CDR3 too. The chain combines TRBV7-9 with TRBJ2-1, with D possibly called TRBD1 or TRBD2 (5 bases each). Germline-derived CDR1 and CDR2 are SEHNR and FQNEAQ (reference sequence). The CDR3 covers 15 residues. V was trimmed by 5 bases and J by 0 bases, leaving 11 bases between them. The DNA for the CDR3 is TGTGCCAGCAGCCAAGGGGCGGGCTCCTACAATGAGCAGTTCTTC. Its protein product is CASSQGAGSYNEQFF.

CDR3 nucleotides: TGTGCCAGCAGTTTAAGAGGCAGGGGGCGCGAGCAGTACTTC. Protein: CASSLRGRGREQYF. V is TRBV28 and J is TRBJ2-7; 8 bases are shared with TRBD1. CDR1 is MDHEN and CDR2 is SYDVKM in the germline V gene. The CDR3 is 14 residues long. The V gene end was trimmed by 2 bases and the J gene end by 6 bases; junction bases not matched to a gene: 6.

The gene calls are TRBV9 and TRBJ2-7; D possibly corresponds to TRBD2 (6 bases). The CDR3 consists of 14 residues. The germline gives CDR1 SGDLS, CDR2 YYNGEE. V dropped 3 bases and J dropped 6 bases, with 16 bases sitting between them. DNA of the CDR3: TGTGCCAGCAGCGGGGGACTGTCGCCCATCGAGCAGTACTTC. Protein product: CASSGGLSPIEQYF.

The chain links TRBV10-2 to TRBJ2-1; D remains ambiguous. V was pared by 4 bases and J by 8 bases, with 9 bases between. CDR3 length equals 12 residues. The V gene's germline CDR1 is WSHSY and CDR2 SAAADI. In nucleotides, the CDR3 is TGCGCCAGCAGTGTGATGGTCCATGAGCAGTTCTTC. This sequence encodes CASSVMVHEQFF.

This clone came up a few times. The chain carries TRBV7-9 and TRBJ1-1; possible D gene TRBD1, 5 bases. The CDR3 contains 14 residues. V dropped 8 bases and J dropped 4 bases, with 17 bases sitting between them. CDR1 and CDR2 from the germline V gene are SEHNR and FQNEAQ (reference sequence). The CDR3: CASGTQWGGTEAFF. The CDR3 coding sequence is TGTGCCAGCGGGACCCAGTGGGGAGGCACTGAAGCTTTCTTT.

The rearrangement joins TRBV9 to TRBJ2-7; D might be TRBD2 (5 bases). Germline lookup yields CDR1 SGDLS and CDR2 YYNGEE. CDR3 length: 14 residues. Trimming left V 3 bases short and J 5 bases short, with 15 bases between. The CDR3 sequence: CASSAGMREHEQYF. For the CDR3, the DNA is TGTGCCAGCAGCGCAGGAATGAGGGAACACGAGCAGTACTTC.